Listed below are T cell receptor beta chains from one sample, sequenced in a study of OX40 agonist ivuxolimab in advanced cancers. The method was immunoSEQ multiplex PCR; TCRdb's version includes in-frame clones alone and lacks a portion of them. The table records some 60,000 clones, roughly nine tenths of them present only once. Specimen: CD4+ or CD8+ T cells sorted from blood, collected in a trial of the OX40 agonist ivuxolimab. All receptors derive from an adult with an advanced solid tumor such as melanoma, head and neck, liver or kidney cancer. Both conserved end residues are part of each CDR3. Fields, in order: D gene, V gene, J gene, clone size, CDR3 protein, CDR3 DNA. The D gene is left open where the match is weak. Clone size, where shown, is once, few, many, or a class for clones that have expanded.

TRBD1	TRBV2	TRBJ1-2	.	CASSEVQGHYGYTF	TGTGCCAGCAGCGAAGTACAGGGGCACTATGGCTACACCTTC
TRBD1	TRBV19	TRBJ1-2	few	CASTRDSPGDGYTF	TGTGCCAGTACCCGGGACAGTCCCGGGGATGGCTACACCTTC
.	TRBV27	TRBJ1-1	medium-sized	CASSQQGMNTEAFF	TGTGCCAGCAGCCAGCAGGGGATGAACACTGAAGCTTTCTTT
TRBD1	TRBV28	TRBJ2-7	.	CASSSGTGDPYEQYF	TGTGCCAGCAGTTCCGGGACAGGGGACCCCTACGAGCAGTACTTC
TRBD2	TRBV7-9	TRBJ2-4	.	CASSLTSGEAKNIQYF	TGTGCCAGCAGCTTGACTAGCGGGGAAGCCAAAAACATTCAGTACTTC
.	TRBV4-3	TRBJ2-2	.	CASSQDRGWKTGELFF	TGCGCCAGCAGCCAAGATCGCGGTTGGAAGACCGGGGAGCTGTTTTTT
.	TRBV5-1	TRBJ1-1	.	CASSLAKNTEAFF	TGCGCCAGCAGCTTAGCCAAGAACACTGAAGCTTTCTTT
.	TRBV4-3	TRBJ2-7	.	CASSQDRKGLSYEQYF	TGCGCCAGCAGCCAAGATAGGAAGGGGTTGTCCTACGAGCAGTACTTC
.	TRBV4-1	TRBJ1-4	.	CASSQDQGRVGEKLFF	TGCGCCAGCAGCCAAGACCAGGGGCGGGTAGGGGAAAAACTGTTTTTT
.	TRBV27	TRBJ2-7	.	CASSLGYSYEQYF	TGTGCCAGCAGCCTTGGGTACTCCTACGAGCAGTACTTC
TRBD1	TRBV5-4	TRBJ1-2	.	CASSSGTVASNYGYTF	TGTGCCAGCAGCTCCGGGACAGTCGCCTCCAACTATGGCTACACCTTC
TRBD1	TRBV28	TRBJ2-1	.	CASDSTRTGVIALYNEQFF	TGTGCCAGCGATTCTACCAGGACAGGAGTGATAGCTCTCTACAATGAGCAGTTCTTC
.	TRBV28	TRBJ1-1	.	CASRHGRYTEAFF	TGTGCCAGTAGACACGGGAGGTACACTGAAGCTTTCTTT
TRBD2	TRBV7-6	TRBJ2-3	.	CASSHQQREGGDTQYF	TGTGCCAGCAGCCATCAACAGCGGGAGGGGGGCGATACGCAGTATTTT
TRBD1	TRBV6-1	TRBJ2-7	once	CASSEEGQGLGNEQYF	TGTGCCAGCAGTGAAGAGGGACAGGGCTTAGGGAACGAGCAGTACTTC
.	TRBV4-3	TRBJ2-1	.	CASSQDRSESSYNEQFF	TGCGCCAGCAGCCAAGATCGGTCTGAGAGCTCCTACAATGAGCAGTTCTTC
TRBD2	TRBV9	TRBJ2-5	.	CASSVGTSGTLETQYF	TGTGCCAGCAGCGTCGGGACTAGCGGGACATTAGAGACCCAGTACTTC
TRBD1	TRBV5-4	TRBJ2-1	.	CASSASTGTYNEQFF	TGTGCCAGCAGCGCCTCGACAGGGACCTACAATGAGCAGTTCTTC
TRBD1	TRBV7-9	TRBJ2-6	once	CASSSTGTGANVLTF	TGTGCCAGCAGCTCGACAGGGACTGGGGCCAACGTCCTGACTTTC
TRBD2	TRBV6-1	TRBJ2-2	.	CASNLAGLDTGELFF	TGTGCCAGCAATTTAGCGGGACTAGACACCGGGGAGCTGTTTTTT
.	TRBV28	TRBJ2-1	.	CASSFRTSYNEQFF	TGTGCCAGCAGTTTTAGGACCTCCTACAATGAGCAGTTCTTC
.	TRBV5-5	TRBJ2-7	.	CASSLTPPQGTYEQYF	TGTGCCAGCAGCTTGACCCCTCCACAGGGAACCTACGAGCAGTACTTC
.	TRBV7-8	TRBJ2-1	.	CASSPGGAAMDFFNEQFF	TGTGCCAGCAGCCCCGGGGGAGCGGCGATGGACTTCTTTAATGAGCAGTTCTTC
TRBD1	TRBV4-1	TRBJ1-5	.	CASSQEDRVDQPQHF	TGCGCCAGCAGCCAAGAAGACAGGGTGGATCAGCCCCAGCATTTT
.	TRBV9	TRBJ2-1	.	CASSPRGGGLDEQFF	TGTGCCAGCAGCCCTCGGGGAGGGGGCCTCGATGAGCAGTTCTTC
.	TRBV7-2	TRBJ2-7	.	CASSPPGEAYEQYF	TGTGCCAGCAGCCCCCCCGGGGAGGCCTACGAGCAGTACTTC
.	TRBV4-2	TRBJ2-1	.	CASSPLGLSSYNEQFF	TGTGCCAGCAGCCCCTTGGGACTGAGCTCCTACAATGAGCAGTTCTTC
TRBD2	TRBV27	TRBJ2-7	.	CASSWAGGSYEQYF	TGTGCCAGCAGTTGGGCGGGAGGATCCTACGAGCAGTACTTC
.	TRBV5-1	TRBJ2-7	once	CASSLEGPYEQYF	TGCGCCAGCAGCTTGGAAGGACCATACGAGCAGTACTTC